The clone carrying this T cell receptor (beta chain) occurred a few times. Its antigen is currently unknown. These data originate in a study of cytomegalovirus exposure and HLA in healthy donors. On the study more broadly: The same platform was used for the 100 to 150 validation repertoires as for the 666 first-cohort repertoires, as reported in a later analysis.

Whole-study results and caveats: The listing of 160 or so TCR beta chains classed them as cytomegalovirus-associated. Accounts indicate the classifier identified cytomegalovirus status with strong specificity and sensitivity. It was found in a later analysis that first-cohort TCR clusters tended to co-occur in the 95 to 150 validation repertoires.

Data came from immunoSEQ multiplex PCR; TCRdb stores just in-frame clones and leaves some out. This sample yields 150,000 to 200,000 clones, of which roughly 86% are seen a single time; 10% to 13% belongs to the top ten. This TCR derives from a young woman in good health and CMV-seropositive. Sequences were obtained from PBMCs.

The DNA of the CDR3 is TGTGCCAGCAGTTACCAAGCGGGTAGCTCCTACGAGCAGTACTTC. Translated: CASSYQAGSSYEQYF. This rearrangement joins TRBV6-6 to TRBJ2-7; TRBD2 might be the D (6 bases). The CDR3 loop spans 15 amino acids. Trimming shortened V by 2 bases and J by 0 bases, and 11 bases separated the two germline ends. Germline V gene lookup returns CDR1 MNHNY and CDR2 SVGAGI (reference sequence).